One and the same sample provided the 7 T cell receptor beta chains below, sequenced in a study of vaccination effects on CD4 cells after COVID-19. The antigens for these receptors are not known. Antigen-specific CD4+ T cells were first expanded with viral peptide pools by the ViraFEST assay and only then sequenced. Scientists isolated CD4+ T cells after a roughly 10-day culture period ended. The vaccine given was either BNT162b2 or mRNA-1273, in two doses. The method was immunoSEQ multiplex PCR; TCRdb's version includes in-frame clones alone and lacks a portion of them. Here the sample spans tens of thousands of clones, approximately 71% being singletons. The source was CD4+ T cells from PBMCs cultured with HCoV-NL63 spike peptides, collected after COVID-19 vaccination. The receptors stem from a human donor who received a COVID-19 vaccine.

The DNA for the CDR3 is TGTGCCAGCAGCTTAGGGGCAGGATTGACTTTC. It translates to CASSLGAGLTF. The chain employs TRBV11-2 and TRBJ2-6; D remains unclear. The V gene's germline CDR1 is SGHAT and CDR2 FQNNGV. The CDR3 runs to 11 residues. The V end was cut by 1 base, the J end by 17 bases, with 9 bases between.

V is TRBV7-9 and J is TRBJ1-4; a possible D gene is TRBD1 (6 bases). This CDR3 is built from 16 residues. Germline CDR1 and CDR2: SEHNR and FQNEAQ (reference sequence). The V and J ends lost 5 bases and 7 bases respectively, with 20 bases between them. Here the CDR3 reads CASSVVQLGRGEKLFF. The CDR3 DNA follows: TGTGCCAGCAGCGTAGTCCAATTGGGCAGGGGTGAAAAACTGTTTTTT.

The genes are TRBV27 and TRBJ1-6; D not certain. The germline V gene encodes CDR1 MNHEY and CDR2 SMNVEV (reference sequence). CDR3 size: 15 residues. Trimming pared 7 bases from V and 10 bases from J, leaving 20 bases between. The CDR3 loop is CASTTFMGNKSPLHF. As DNA, the CDR3 is TGTGCCAGCACCACCTTTATGGGAAACAAATCACCCCTCCACTTT.

The rearrangement uses TRBV10-3 and TRBJ1-2; D gene uncertain. Germline-derived CDR1 and CDR2 are ENHRY and SYGVKD. The CDR3 consists of 13 residues. The germline V and J ends were trimmed by 0 bases and 4 bases, with 6 bases remaining between them. CDR3 coding DNA: TGTGCCATCAGTGAGTCTGCGACCTATGGCTACACCTTC. It is translated as CAISESATYGYTF.

The chain is built from TRBV2 and TRBJ1-4; tentative D call: TRBD1 (5 bases). This CDR3 contains 15 residues. Germline V CDR1 and CDR2: SNHLY, FYNNEI. Trimming took off 5 bases at V and 1 base at J, with 11 bases between the two ends. The CDR3 here is CASSFSGVTNEKLFF. In DNA form, the CDR3 reads TGTGCCAGCAGTTTTTCGGGGGTAACTAATGAAAAACTGTTTTTT.

J is TRBJ2-1 and V is TRBV11-2; D is unclear. V shed 1 base and J shed 4 bases, with 11 bases lying between them. Germline V CDR1 and CDR2: SGHAT, FQNNGV. This CDR3 comprises 15 residues. CDR3 protein: CASSLVLRSYNEQFF. The CDR3 DNA is TGTGCCAGCAGCTTAGTTCTCCGGAGTTACAATGAGCAGTTCTTC.

V usage is TRBV5-1 and J usage is TRBJ1-2; D is uncertain. The germline V gene encodes CDR1 SGHRS and CDR2 YFSETQ. V was cut by 5 bases and J by 2 bases, with 13 bases left in between. The CDR3 has 14 amino acids. The CDR3: CASRPLTGNYGYTF. The CDR3 coding sequence is TGCGCCAGCAGGCCACTGACTGGGAACTATGGCTACACCTTC.